This TCR beta chain was captured by sequencing in a study of blood T cell repertoires in COVID-19 (dated by TCRdb to between 2020 and 2021). As for the study more broadly: Samples from collaborators originated in the United States, Italy and Spain and spanned both the acute and convalescent phases of COVID-19. Subjects who had been exposed to COVID-19, were actively infected with it, or had recovered from it provided the deeply sampled blood TCRbeta repertoires that made up the dataset. The repertoires were released in a freely available public database meant as a resource for research on the immune response to SARS-CoV-2. Where available, HLA class I and class II types were taken from metadata supplied by the sample provider and were not determined by assay-based typing. A de-identified subject ID, COVID-19 status, age in years and sex were almost always included in the sample metadata. The samples were drawn from the first 160 participants of the ongoing ImmuneRACE study and from 950 to 1,500 subjects provided by 6 global collaborators. The material from the prospective study consisted of cDNA or gDNA derived from T cells, B-cell-depleted T cells, or PBMCs.

The collaborating institutions used their own protocols to collect whole blood in K2EDTA tubes. For TCRbeta analysis, collaborators shipped samples as frozen whole blood, isolated PBMCs, or DNA extracted from either of those sample types. Comment on this clone: Its cognate antigen has yet to be identified. There are no base qualities to consult, and no much larger clone falls within one base.

Results the study describes overall, beyond this receptor: Clinical and demographic metadata were provided uncurated, with the amount varying by source and participant.

TCRbeta CDR3 regions were amplified from genomic DNA using the immunoSEQ Assay, a bias-controlled multiplex PCR. The published analysis was carried out like this. The number of nucleated cells in each sample was estimated from the amplification of reference gene primers within the assay. To quantify the absolute abundance of each unique TCRbeta CDR3 rearrangement, sequence reads were collapsed and filtered. For each sample, productive Simpson clonality was calculated as the square root of Simpson's diversity index over productive rearrangements. The source is immuneACCESS, and TCRdb retained only in-frame sequences with V and J called. Part of the clones is not carried over; for the studies checked, unresolved V genes explain less than half of this, and the remainder is unexplained. D and trimming were read from the DNA, whereas the V and J calls and clone size are those reported in that table. The sample includes a few hundred thousand clones, with more than 65% observed a single time. Of the sample, less than 2.5% is held by the ten largest clones.

CDR1 SGDLS and CDR2 YYNGEE are derived from the germline V gene. The CDR3 goes from the cysteine to the phenylalanine over 16 residues. The read is trimmed to its CDR3 DNA, 48 bases read in frame from base 1. The junction shows trimming of 0 bases on V and 1 base on J, and the gene matches do not reach 2 bases of it. Sequencing used peripheral blood. This TCR was recovered from a woman in her sixties or seventies with acute or convalescent COVID-19. The V gene is TRBV9 and the J gene is TRBJ2-2; 8 bases in the middle match TRBD2. CDR3 loop: CASSVDSGGNTGELFF. The DNA sequence follows: TGTGCCAGCAGCGTAGACAGCGGGGGGAACACCGGGGAGCTGTTTTTT.